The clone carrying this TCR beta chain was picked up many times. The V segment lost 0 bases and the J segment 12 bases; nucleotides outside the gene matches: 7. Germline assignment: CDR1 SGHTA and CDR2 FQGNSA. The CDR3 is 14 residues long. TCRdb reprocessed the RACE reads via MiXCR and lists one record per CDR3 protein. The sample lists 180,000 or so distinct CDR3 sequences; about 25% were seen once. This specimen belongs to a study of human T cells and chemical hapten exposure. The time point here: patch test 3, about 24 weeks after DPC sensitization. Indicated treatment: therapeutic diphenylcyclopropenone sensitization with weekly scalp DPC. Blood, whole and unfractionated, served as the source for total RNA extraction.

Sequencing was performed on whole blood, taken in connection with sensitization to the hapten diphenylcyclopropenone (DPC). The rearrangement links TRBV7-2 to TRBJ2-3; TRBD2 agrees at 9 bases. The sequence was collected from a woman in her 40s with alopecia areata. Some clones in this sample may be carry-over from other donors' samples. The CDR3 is CASSLAAGGPSQYF. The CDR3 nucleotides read TGTGCCAGCAGCTTAGCTGCGGGAGGGCCTTCTCAGTATTTT.